One and the same sample provided the 14 T cell receptor beta chains below, sequenced in a study of vaccination and CD4 T cells after COVID-19. Antigens of these TCRs are unknown. Time point indicated: late sampling 161 to 241 days after vaccination in a few convalescent patients. Stated treatment: roughly 10-day PBMC culture with coronavirus spike peptide pools or control peptides (ViraFEST assay). CD4+ T cells that had been cultured provided DNA sequenced with the Oncomine TCR Beta short-read assay. TCRdb reprocessed the PCR reads via MiXCR and lists one record per CDR3 protein. Among some 16,000 distinct CDR3 sequences listed, around 55% were seen once. The starting material was CD4+ T cells from blood, cultured in vitro, obtained about 7 months after SARS-CoV-2 vaccination. The source is a human donor who had recovered from COVID-19.

This clonotype occurred a few times. The CDR3 sequence is CSASGTRRQFF. DNA of the CDR3: TGCAGTGCTAGTGGCACTAGGAGGCAGTTCTTC. The chain carries TRBV20-1 and TRBJ2-1; weak D call: TRBD2 (5 bases). The CDR3 consists of 11 residues. The V gene's germline CDR1 is DFQATT and CDR2 SNEGSKA (reference sequence). Trimming removed 3 bases at V and 12 bases at J, with 12 bases between.

V usage is TRBV7-2 and J usage is TRBJ2-5; weak D call: TRBD2 (5 bases). The V and J ends lost 5 bases and 4 bases respectively, with 14 bases between them. The CDR3 is made up of 14 amino acids. Germline-derived CDR1 and CDR2 are SGHTA and FQGNSA. The CDR3 nucleotides read TGTGCCAGCAGCCCTACGGGCGCGGGAGAGACCCAGTACTTC. Amino acid sequence: CASSPTGAGETQYF.

This clonotype has a handful of counts. The chain uses TRBV20-1 and TRBJ1-5; 7 bases are a match to TRBD1. V shed 6 bases, J shed 3 bases, and the junction held 5 bases outside the gene matches. Germline V CDR1 and CDR2: DFQATT, SNEGSKA (reference sequence). The CDR3 has 13 residues. The CDR3 region has the DNA TGCAGTGCCGTAAGGGGGCTCAATCAGCCCCAGCATTTT. Translated: CSAVRGLNQPQHF.

This chain links TRBV7-3 with TRBJ2-2; 7 nucleotides line up with TRBD2. This CDR3 region has 16 residues. V shed 2 bases, J shed 8 bases, and the junction held 11 bases outside the gene matches. Germline V gene sequence: CDR1 SGHTA, CDR2 FQGTGA. The CDR3 here is CASSLLGPGGPGELFF. CDR3 sequence (DNA): TGTGCCAGCAGCTTATTAGGGCCGGGAGGTCCGGGGGAGCTGTTTTTT. Full variable domain (remainder filled in from reference TRBV7-3 and TRBJ2-2): GAGVSQTPSNKVTEKGKYVELRCDPISGHTALYWYRQSLGQGPEFLIYFQGTGAADDSGLPNDRFFAVRPEGSVSTLKIQRTERGDSAVYLCASSLLGPGGPGELFFGEGSRLTVL.

The rearrangement joins TRBV10-3 to TRBJ2-1; maybe TRBD1 (5 bases). The ends were cut back, 2 bases at V and 3 bases at J, with 11 bases in the middle. CDR3 length equals 15 residues. Germline V CDR1 and CDR2: ENHRY, SYGVKD. The CDR3 bases are TGTGCCATCAGTGAGGGACAACCCTACTACAATGAGCAGTTCTTC. Translating it yields CAISEGQPYYNEQFF.

CDR3 nucleotides: TGCAGTGCTAGAGATCAGGAAGGGGGGACGGAGACCCAGTACTTC. Protein product: CSARDQEGGTETQYF. The chain uses TRBV20-1 and TRBJ2-5, with D perhaps being TRBD1 or TRBD2 (6 bases each). The V end was cut by 0 bases, the J end by 5 bases, with 16 bases between. This CDR3 is built from 15 residues. Germline V gives CDR1 DFQATT, CDR2 SNEGSKA (reference sequence).

The table lists this clonotype with a few counts. This sequence joins TRBV5-4 and TRBJ2-7; 11 bases map to TRBD1. Germline CDR1 SGHNT, CDR2 YYREEE (reference sequence). The CDR3 has 17 residues. Germline trimming cut 3 bases from V and 0 bases from J; bases unmatched to any gene: 8. This CDR3 reads CASSSMGGQGASYEQYF. CDR3 coding DNA: TGTGCCAGCAGCTCCATGGGAGGACAGGGGGCCTCCTACGAGCAGTACTTC.

V and J are TRBV7-9 and TRBJ2-3; D is ambiguous. The V and J ends lost 1 base and 3 bases respectively, with 2 bases between them. The CDR3 loop spans 12 amino acids. CDR1 is SEHNR, CDR2 FQNEAQ, per germline (reference sequence). This CDR3 is CASSLETDTQYF. Here the CDR3 DNA reads TGTGCCAGCAGCTTAGAGACAGATACGCAGTATTTT.

This chain connects TRBV27 to TRBJ2-7; perhaps TRBD2 as D (6 bases). Germline-derived CDR1 and CDR2 are MNHEY and SMNVEV (reference sequence). V gave up 5 bases and J gave up 3 bases, with 20 bases separating them. This CDR3 is 16 amino acids long. CDR3: CASSRSLTLGGYEQYF. In nucleotides, the CDR3 is TGTGCCAGCAGTCGCTCCCTCACCCTCGGGGGCTACGAGCAGTACTTC.

This clonotype was found a few times. The chain's CDR3 is CSAYPVGGGGTEAFF. In DNA, the CDR3 is TGCAGTGCTTACCCCGTTGGGGGGGGTGGAACTGAAGCTTTCTTT. J is TRBJ1-1 and V is TRBV20-1; D might be TRBD1 (5 bases). V gave up 5 bases and J gave up 5 bases, with 21 bases separating them. Germline assignment: CDR1 DFQATT and CDR2 SNEGSKA (reference sequence). This CDR3 is built from 15 residues.

The rearrangement uses TRBV27 and TRBJ2-7; tentative D call: TRBD2 (6 bases). V gave up 5 bases and J gave up 1 base, with 18 bases separating them. The CDR3 is 16 residues long. Germline loops: CDR1 MNHEY, CDR2 SMNVEV (reference sequence). The CDR3 spells CASSISGGTYSYEQYF. The CDR3 DNA is TGTGCCAGCAGTATCTCCGGCGGGACGTATTCCTACGAGCAGTACTTC.

The chain joins TRBV6-1 to TRBJ2-3; 7 nucleotides align to TRBD2. The germline gives CDR1 MNHNS, CDR2 SASEGT. V lost 6 bases, J lost 2 bases, and 8 bases stayed unmatched. The CDR3 totals 15 residues. The CDR3 loop is CASSLLAPYTDTQYF. The DNA of the CDR3 is TGTGCCAGCAGCCTACTAGCGCCCTACACAGATACGCAGTATTTT.

The chain has TRBV18 and TRBJ2-5, with D uncertain. CDR1 KGHSH and CDR2 LQKENI come from the germline V gene. Between the trimmed V and J ends, which lost 2 bases and 2 bases, there was a span of 9 bases. The CDR3 is 14 residues long. Written as DNA, the CDR3 is TGTGCCAGCTCACCAAGGCGGATACAAGAGACCCAGTACTTC. Protein sequence: CASSPRRIQETQYF.

This chain uses TRBV20-1 with TRBJ2-5; 8 bases align to TRBD2. The CDR3 sequence is 16 residues long. V was clipped by 0 bases and J by 1 base; unmatched bases: 7. Germline lookup yields CDR1 DFQATT and CDR2 SNEGSKA (reference sequence). CDR3 residues: CSARDSGGGLQETQYF. DNA of the CDR3: TGCAGTGCTAGAGATTCTGGCGGGGGGCTCCAAGAGACCCAGTACTTC.